Below are 3 T cell receptor beta chains sequenced from a single sample in a study of PD-1 blockade in classical Hodgkin lymphoma. Measured with immunoSEQ multiplex PCR; TCRdb has only the in-frame clones, and not every one. The sample shows about 44,000 clones, roughly 70% of them seen only once. The time point is: cycle 4 day 1 (C4D1), after about 6 weeks of nivolumab. After autologous stem cell transplantation all patients relapsed, and prior brentuximab vedotin exposure differed between cohorts. The specimen comprised peripheral blood mononuclear cells (PBMCs), sampled before the fourth cycle of nivolumab. All receptors derive from a human donor with classical Hodgkin lymphoma.

V and J are TRBV11-2 and TRBJ2-7; D is possibly TRBD2 (5 bases). Germline loops: CDR1 SGHAT, CDR2 FQNNGV. This CDR3 has 16 residues. V gave up 5 bases and J gave up 0 bases, with 17 bases separating them. This CDR3 reads CASSPAGRTFSYEQYF. The CDR3 DNA sequence: TGTGCCAGCAGCCCCGCCGGGCGGACTTTCTCCTACGAGCAGTACTTC.

V gene TRBV18 combines with J gene TRBJ2-7, with 8 bases that match TRBD2. There are 15 residues in the CDR3. Trimming took 4 bases from V and 7 from J; bases not matched to a gene: 12. Germline CDR1 reads KGHSH; CDR2 reads LQKENI. The CDR3, as DNA: TGTGCCAGCTCACTACTTCCAGCGGGGGAGGTAGAGCAGTACTTC. Protein product: CASSLLPAGEVEQYF. Full variable domain (remainder filled in from reference TRBV18 and TRBJ2-7): NAGVMQNPRHLVRRRGQEARLRCSPMKGHSHVYWYRQLPEEGLKFMVYLQKENIIDESGMPKERFSAEFPKEGPSILRIQQVVRGDSAAYFCASSLLPAGEVEQYFGPGTRLTVT.

The chain carries TRBV5-1 and TRBJ2-7; 7 bases are shared with TRBD1. The CDR3 contains 13 residues. Trimming took 3 bases from V and 6 from J; bases not matched to a gene: 6. CDR1 is SGHRS and CDR2 is YFSETQ in the germline V gene. The CDR3 DNA reads as TGCGCCAGCAGCTGGGACGGGACAGCCGAGCAGTACTTC. This encodes CASSWDGTAEQYF.